This entry concerns a single T cell receptor beta chain. The target antigen is unknown. One entry per CDR3 protein, called by TCRdb with MiXCR from the 5' RACE reads. Of 250,000 or so distinct CDR3 sequences in the sample, less than 9% were seen once. This CDR3 is 14 amino acids long. V was cut by 4 bases and J by 8 bases, with 18 bases left in between. Germline loops: CDR1 SQVTM, CDR2 ANQGSEA. These data originate in a study of T cells after yellow fever vaccination. General study results and limits: Reappearing after the booster were most of the clones from primary vaccination (96% CD4, 70% to 90% CD8). Some clonotypes were seen in both the CD4 and the CD8 compartments. These made up a small share and likely arose from convergent recombination.

Sequenced here: CD4+ T cells sorted from PBMCs, sampled 15 days after the yellow fever booster vaccination. This TCR derives from a man between 25 and 39 years old who received the YFV17D yellow fever vaccine. The V gene is TRBV29-1, the J gene TRBJ2-1; tentative D call: TRBD2 (5 bases). Written as DNA, the CDR3 is TGCAGCGTTGTGGTGGGAGTGTCTTCCGATGAGCAGTTCTTC. Translating gives CSVVVGVSSDEQFF.